This TCR beta chain was sequenced in a study of CD8 T cells in Susac syndrome. There are 15 residues in the CDR3. Trimming shortened V by 3 bases and J by 2 bases, and 14 bases separated the two germline ends. Germline V gives CDR1 SGDLS, CDR2 YYNGEE. Reverse transcription used about 0.45 to 1 ug RNA and random hexamers. A single record per CDR3 protein comes from TCRdb applying MiXCR to the immunoSEQ multiplex PCR reads. The data hold about 160,000 distinct CDR3 sequences, with about 91% observed a single time. The clonotype comes from a human donor in good health. The rearrangement uses TRBV9 and TRBJ2-5, with a possible D match to TRBD2 (6 bases). The sequencing input was CD4+ T cells from PBMCs. CDR3 bases: TGTGCCAGCAGCGGGGGGAGGTGGCCGCAAGAGACCCAGTACTTC. Translation gives CASSGGRWPQETQYF.